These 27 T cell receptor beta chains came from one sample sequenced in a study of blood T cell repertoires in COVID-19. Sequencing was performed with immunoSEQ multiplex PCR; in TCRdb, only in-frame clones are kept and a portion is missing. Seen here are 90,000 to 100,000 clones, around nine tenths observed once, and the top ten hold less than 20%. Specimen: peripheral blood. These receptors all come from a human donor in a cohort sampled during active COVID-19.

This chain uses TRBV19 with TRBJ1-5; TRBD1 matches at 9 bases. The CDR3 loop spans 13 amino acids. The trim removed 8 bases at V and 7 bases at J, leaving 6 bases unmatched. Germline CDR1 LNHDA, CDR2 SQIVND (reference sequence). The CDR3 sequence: CASADRGRQPQHF. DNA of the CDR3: TGTGCCAGTGCGGACAGGGGCAGGCAGCCCCAGCATTTT. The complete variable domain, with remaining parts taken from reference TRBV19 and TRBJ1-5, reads DGGITQSPKYLFRKEGQNVTLSCEQNLNHDAMYWYRQDPGQGLRLIYYSQIVNDFQKGDIAEGYSVSREKKESFPLTVTSAQKNPTAFYLCASADRGRQPQHFGDGTRLSIL.

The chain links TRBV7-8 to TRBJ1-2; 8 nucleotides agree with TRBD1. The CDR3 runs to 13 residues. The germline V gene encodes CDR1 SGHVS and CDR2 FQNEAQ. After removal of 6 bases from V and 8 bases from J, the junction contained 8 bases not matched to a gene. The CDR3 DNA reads TGTGCCAGCAGAAGACAGGGGACGTACGGCTACACCTTC. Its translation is CASRRQGTYGYTF.

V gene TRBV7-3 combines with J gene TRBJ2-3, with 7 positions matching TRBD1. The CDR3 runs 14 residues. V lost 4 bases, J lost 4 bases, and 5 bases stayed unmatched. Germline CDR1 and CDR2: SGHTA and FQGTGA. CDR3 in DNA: TGTGCCAGCAGCTCGACAGGGAGATCAGATACGCAGTATTTT. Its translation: CASSSTGRSDTQYF.

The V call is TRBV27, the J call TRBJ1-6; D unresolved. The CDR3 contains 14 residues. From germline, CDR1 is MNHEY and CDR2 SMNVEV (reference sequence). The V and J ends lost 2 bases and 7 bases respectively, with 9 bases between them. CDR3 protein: CASSLRQRNSPLHF. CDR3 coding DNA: TGTGCCAGCAGTTTAAGGCAGCGAAATTCACCCCTCCACTTT.

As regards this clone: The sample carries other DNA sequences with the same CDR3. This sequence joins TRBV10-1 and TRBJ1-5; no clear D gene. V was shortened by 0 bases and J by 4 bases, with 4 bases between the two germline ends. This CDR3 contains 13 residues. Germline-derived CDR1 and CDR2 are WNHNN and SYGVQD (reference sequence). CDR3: CASSESLNQPQHF. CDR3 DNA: TGCGCCAGCAGTGAGTCTTTAAATCAGCCCCAGCATTTT.

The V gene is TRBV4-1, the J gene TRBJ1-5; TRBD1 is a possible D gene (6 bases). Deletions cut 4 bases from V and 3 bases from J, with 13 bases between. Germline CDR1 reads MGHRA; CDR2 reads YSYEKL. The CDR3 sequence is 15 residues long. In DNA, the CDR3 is TGCGCCAGCAGCCGGTTGACAGGTGACAATCAGCCCCAGCATTTT. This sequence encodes CASSRLTGDNQPQHF.

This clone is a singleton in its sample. The DNA for the CDR3 is TGTGCCAGCCGCGGGGAGACGCTCTACGAGCAGTACTTC. Its protein product is CASRGETLYEQYF. The gene calls are TRBV30 and TRBJ2-7; tentative D call: TRBD2 (6 bases). CDR3 length: 13 residues. V was cut by 8 bases and J by 3 bases, with 17 bases left in between. The V gene's germline CDR1 is GTSNPN and CDR2 SVGIG (reference sequence).

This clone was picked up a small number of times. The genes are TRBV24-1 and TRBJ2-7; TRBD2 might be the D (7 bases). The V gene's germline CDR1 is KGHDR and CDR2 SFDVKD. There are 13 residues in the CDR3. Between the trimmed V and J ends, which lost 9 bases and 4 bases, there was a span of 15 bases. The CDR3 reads CATPGGEKYEQYF. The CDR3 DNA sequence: TGTGCCACCCCGGGGGGCGAGAAATACGAGCAGTACTTC.

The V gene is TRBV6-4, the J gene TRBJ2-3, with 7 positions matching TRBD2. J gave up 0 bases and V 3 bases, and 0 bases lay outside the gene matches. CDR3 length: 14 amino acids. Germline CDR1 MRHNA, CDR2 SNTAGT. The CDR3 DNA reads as TGTGCCAGCAGTGAGCGGGGGAGCACAGATACGCAGTATTTT. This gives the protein CASSERGSTDTQYF.

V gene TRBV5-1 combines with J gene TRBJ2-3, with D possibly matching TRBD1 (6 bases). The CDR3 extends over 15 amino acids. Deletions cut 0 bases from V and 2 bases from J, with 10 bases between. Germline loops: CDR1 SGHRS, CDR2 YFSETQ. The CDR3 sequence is CASSLDRDPTDTQYF. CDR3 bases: TGCGCCAGCAGCTTGGACAGGGACCCCACAGATACGCAGTATTTT.

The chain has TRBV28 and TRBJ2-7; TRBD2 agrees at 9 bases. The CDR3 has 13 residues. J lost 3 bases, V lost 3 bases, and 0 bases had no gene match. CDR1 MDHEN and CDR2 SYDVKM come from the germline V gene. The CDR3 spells CASSLTSGYEQYF. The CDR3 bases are TGTGCCAGCAGTTTGACTAGCGGCTACGAGCAGTACTTC.

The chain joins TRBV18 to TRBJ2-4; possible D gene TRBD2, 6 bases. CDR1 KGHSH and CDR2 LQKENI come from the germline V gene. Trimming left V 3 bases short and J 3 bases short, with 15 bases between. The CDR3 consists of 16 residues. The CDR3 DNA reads TGTGCCAGCTCACCTTACGGGAGTACCGACAAAAACATTCAGTACTTC. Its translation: CASSPYGSTDKNIQYF.

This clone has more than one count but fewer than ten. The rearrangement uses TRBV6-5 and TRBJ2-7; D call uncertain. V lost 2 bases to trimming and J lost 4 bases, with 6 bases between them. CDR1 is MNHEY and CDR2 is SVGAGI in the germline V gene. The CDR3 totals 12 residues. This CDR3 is CASSYPVYEQYF. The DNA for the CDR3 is TGTGCCAGCAGTTACCCCGTGTACGAGCAGTACTTC.

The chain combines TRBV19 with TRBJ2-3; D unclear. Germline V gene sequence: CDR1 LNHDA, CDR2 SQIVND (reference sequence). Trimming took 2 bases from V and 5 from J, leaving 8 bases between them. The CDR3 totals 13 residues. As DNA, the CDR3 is TGTGCCAGTAGTATAACTCAATTAGATACGCAGTATTTT. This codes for CASSITQLDTQYF.

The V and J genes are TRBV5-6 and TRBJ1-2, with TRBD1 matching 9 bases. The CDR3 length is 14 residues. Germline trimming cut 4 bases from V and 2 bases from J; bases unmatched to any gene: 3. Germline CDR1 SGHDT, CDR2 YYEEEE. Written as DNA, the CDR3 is TGTGCCAGCAGCCCCGGGACAGGGAACTATGGCTACACCTTC. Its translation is CASSPGTGNYGYTF.

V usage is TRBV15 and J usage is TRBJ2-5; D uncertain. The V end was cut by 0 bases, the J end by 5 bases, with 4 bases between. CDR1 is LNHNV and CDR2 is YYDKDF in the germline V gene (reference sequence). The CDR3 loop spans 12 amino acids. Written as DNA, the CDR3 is TGTGCCACCAGCAGAGATCTGGAGACCCAGTACTTC. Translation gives CATSRDLETQYF.

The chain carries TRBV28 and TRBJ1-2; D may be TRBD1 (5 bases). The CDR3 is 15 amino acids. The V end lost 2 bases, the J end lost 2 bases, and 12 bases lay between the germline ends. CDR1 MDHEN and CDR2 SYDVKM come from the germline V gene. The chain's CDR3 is CASSLVRAWNYGYTF. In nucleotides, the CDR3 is TGTGCCAGCAGTTTAGTCAGGGCATGGAACTATGGCTACACCTTC.

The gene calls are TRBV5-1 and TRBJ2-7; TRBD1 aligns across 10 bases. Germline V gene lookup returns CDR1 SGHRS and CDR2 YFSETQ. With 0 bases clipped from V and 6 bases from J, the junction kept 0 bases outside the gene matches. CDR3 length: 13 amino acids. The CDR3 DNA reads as TGCGCCAGCAGCTTGGGGGACAGGGGCGAGCAGTACTTC. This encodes CASSLGDRGEQYF.

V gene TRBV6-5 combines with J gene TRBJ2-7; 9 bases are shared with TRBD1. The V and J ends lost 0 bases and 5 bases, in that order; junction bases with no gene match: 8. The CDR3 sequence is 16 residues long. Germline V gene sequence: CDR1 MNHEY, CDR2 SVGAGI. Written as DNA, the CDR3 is TGTGCCAGCAGTTACTCCCCCGGGACAGGGTTCCACGAGCAGTACTTC. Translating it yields CASSYSPGTGFHEQYF.

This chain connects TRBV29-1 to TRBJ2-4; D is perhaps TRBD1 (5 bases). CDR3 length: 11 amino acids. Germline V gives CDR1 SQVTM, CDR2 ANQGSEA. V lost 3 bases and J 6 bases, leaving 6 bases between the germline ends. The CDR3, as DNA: TGCAGCGTTGAGCAGGGAAACATTCAGTACTTC. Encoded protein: CSVEQGNIQYF.

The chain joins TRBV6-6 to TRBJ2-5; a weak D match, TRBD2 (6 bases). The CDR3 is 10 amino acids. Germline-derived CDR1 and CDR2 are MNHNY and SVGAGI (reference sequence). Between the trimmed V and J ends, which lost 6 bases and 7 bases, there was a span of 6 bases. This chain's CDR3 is CASRGGTQYF. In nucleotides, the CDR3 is TGTGCCAGCAGGGGGGGGACCCAGTACTTC.

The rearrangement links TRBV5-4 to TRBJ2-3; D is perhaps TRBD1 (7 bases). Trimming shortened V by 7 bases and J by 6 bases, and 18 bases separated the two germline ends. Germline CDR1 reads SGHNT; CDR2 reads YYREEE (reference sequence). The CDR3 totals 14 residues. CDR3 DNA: TGTGCCAGCCAAGAATCAGGGGGGAGGGATACGCAGTATTTT. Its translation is CASQESGGRDTQYF.

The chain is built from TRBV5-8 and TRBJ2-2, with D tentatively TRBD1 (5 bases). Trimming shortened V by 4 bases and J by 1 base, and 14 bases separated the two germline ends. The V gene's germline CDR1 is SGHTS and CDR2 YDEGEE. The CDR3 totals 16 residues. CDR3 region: CASSPGETVNTGELFF. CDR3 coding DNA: TGTGCCAGCAGCCCCGGAGAGACAGTGAACACCGGGGAGCTGTTTTTT.

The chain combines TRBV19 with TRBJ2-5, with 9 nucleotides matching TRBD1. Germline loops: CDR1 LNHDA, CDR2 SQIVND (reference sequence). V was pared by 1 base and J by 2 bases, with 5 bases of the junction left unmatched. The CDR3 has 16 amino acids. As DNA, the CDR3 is TGTGCCAGTAGTATAGGTGGGACAGGGTGGCAAGAGACCCAGTACTTC. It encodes CASSIGGTGWQETQYF.

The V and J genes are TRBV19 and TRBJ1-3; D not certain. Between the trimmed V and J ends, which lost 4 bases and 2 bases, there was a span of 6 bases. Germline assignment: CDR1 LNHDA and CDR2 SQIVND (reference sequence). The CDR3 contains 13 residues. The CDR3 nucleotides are TGTGCCAGTAGTACGGTTCCTGGAAACACCATATATTTT. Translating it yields CASSTVPGNTIYF.

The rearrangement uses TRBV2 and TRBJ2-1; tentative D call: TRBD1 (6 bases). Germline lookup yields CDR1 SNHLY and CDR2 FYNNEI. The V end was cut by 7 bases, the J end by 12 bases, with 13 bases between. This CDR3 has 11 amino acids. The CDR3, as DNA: TGTGCCAGCATCCCTTCACAGGGGCAGTTCTTC. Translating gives CASIPSQGQFF.

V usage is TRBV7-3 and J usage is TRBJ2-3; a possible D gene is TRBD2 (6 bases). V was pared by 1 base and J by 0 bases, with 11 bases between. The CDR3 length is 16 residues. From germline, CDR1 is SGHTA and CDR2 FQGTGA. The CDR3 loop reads CASSLNPSGSTDTQYF. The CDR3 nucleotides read TGTGCCAGCAGCTTAAACCCCAGCGGGAGCACAGATACGCAGTATTTT.